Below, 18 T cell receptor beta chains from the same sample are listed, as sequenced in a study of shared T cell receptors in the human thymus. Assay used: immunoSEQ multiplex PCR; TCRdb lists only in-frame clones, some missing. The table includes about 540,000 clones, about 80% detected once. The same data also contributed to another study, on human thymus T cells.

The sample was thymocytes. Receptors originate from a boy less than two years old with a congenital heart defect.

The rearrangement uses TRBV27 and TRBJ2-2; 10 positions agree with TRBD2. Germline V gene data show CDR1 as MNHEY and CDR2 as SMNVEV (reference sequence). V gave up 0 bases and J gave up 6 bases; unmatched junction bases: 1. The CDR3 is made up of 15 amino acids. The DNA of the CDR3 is TGTGCCAGCAGTTTATCCAGCGGGAGGGCCGGGGAGCTGTTTTTT. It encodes CASSLSSGRAGELFF.

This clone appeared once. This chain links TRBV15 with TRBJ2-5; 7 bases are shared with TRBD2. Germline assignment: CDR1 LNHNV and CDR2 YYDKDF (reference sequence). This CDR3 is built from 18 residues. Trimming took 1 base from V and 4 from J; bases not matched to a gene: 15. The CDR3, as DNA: TGTGCCACCAGCAGAGCGCGGGCTAGCGGTACACCACCAGAGACCCAGTACTTC. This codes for CATSRARASGTPPETQYF.

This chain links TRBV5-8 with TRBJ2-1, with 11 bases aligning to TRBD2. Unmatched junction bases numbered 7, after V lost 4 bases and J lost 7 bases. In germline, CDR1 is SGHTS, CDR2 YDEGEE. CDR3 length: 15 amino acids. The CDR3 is CASSILAGGHNEQFF. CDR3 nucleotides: TGTGCCAGCAGCATCCTAGCGGGAGGTCATAATGAGCAGTTCTTC. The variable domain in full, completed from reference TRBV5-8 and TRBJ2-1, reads EAGVTQSPTHLIKTRGQQATLRCSPISGHTSVYWYQQALGLGLQFLLWYDEGEERNRGNFPPRFSGRQFPNYSSELNVNALELEDSALYLCASSILAGGHNEQFFGPGTRLTVL.

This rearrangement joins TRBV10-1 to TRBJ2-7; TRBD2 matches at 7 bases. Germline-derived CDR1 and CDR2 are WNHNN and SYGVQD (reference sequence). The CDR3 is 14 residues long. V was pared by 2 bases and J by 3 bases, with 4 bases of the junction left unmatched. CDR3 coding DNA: TGCGCCAGCAGTGAGAGCGCTAGCGGCTACGAGCAGTACTTC. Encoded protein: CASSESASGYEQYF.

The CDR3 loop is CASSPRTGGLTGELFF. The CDR3 DNA is TGTGCCAGCAGCCCACGGACAGGGGGCTTGACCGGGGAGCTGTTTTTT. The V gene is TRBV11-3, the J gene TRBJ2-2; 11 nucleotides align to TRBD1. CDR1 is SGHNT and CDR2 is YENEEA in the germline V gene. The CDR3 sequence is 16 residues long. With 5 bases clipped from V and 5 bases from J, the junction kept 7 bases outside the gene matches.

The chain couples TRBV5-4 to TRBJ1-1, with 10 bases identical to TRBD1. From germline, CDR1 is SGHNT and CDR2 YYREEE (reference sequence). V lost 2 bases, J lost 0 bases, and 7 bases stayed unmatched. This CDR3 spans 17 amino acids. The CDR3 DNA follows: TGTGCCAGCAGCTTTGTAAGGACAGGGGGGATGAACACTGAAGCTTTCTTT. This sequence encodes CASSFVRTGGMNTEAFF.

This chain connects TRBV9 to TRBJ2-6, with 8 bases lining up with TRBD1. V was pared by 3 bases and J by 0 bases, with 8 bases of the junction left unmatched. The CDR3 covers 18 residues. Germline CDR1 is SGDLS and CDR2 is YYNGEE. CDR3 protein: CASSALRDRPSGANVLTF. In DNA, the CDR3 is TGTGCCAGCAGCGCGCTCCGGGACAGGCCCTCTGGGGCCAACGTCCTGACTTTC.

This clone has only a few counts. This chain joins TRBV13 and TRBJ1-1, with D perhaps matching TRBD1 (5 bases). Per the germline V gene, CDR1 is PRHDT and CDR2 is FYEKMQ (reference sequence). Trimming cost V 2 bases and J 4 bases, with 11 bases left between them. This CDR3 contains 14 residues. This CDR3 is CASSLRQRGTEAFF. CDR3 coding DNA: TGTGCCAGCAGCTTACGCCAAAGGGGCACTGAAGCTTTCTTT.

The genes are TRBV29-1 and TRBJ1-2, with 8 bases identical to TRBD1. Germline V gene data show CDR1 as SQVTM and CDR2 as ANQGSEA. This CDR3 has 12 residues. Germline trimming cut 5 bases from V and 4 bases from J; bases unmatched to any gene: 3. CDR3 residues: CSVWTGSYGYTF. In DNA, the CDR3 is TGCAGCGTTTGGACAGGGTCCTATGGCTACACCTTC.

The DNA for the CDR3 is TGTGCCAGCAGGAGGGGTCTTACAACAGGGCAATCAAACTATGGCTACACCTTC. Protein: CASRRGLTTGQSNYGYTF. V usage is TRBV5-6 and J usage is TRBJ1-2; perhaps TRBD1 as D (6 bases). Trimming cost V 5 bases and J 2 bases, with 25 bases left between them. The germline gives CDR1 SGHDT, CDR2 YYEEEE. This CDR3 comprises 18 residues.

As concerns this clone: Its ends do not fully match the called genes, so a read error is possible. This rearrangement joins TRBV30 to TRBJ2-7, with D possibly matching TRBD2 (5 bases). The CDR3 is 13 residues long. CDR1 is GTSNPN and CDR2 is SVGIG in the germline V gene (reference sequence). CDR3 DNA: TGTGCCTCCCAGGACCCTAGCTCCGACGAGCAGTACTTC. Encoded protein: CASQDPSSDEQYF.

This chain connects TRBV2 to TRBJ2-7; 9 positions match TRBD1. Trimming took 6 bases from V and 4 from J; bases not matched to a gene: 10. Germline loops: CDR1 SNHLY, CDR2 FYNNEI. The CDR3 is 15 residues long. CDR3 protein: CASRPGQGPRYEQYF. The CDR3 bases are TGTGCCAGCAGGCCCGGACAGGGGCCGCGGTACGAGCAGTACTTC.

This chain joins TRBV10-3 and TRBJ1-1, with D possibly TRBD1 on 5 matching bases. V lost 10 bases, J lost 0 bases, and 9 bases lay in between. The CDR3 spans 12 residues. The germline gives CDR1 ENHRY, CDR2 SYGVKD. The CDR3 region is CASLGVNTEAFF. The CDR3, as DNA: TGTGCCAGTTTAGGGGTGAACACTGAAGCTTTCTTT.

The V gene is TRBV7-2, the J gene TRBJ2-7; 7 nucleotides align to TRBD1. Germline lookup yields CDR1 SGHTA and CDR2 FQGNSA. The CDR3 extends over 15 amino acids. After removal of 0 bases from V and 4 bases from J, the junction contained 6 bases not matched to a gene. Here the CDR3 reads CASSLARDRVYEQYF. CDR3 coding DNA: TGTGCCAGCAGCTTAGCGCGCGACAGGGTTTACGAGCAGTACTTC.

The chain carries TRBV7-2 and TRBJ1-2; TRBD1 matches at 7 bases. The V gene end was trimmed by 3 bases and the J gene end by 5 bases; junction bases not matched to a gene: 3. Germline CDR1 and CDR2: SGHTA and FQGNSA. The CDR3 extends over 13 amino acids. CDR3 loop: CASSFGQAYGYTF. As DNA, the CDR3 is TGTGCCAGCAGCTTCGGACAGGCGTATGGCTACACCTTC.

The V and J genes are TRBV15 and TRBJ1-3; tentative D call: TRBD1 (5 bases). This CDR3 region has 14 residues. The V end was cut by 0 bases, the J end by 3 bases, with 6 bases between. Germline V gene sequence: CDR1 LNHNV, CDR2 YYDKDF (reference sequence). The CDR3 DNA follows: TGTGCCACCAGCAGAGAGCAGGGTGGAAACACCATATATTTT. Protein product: CATSREQGGNTIYF. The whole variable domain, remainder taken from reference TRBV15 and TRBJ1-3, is DAMVIQNPRYQVTQFGKPVTLSCSQTLNHNVMYWYQQKSSQAPKLLFHYYDKDFNNEADTPDNFQSRRPNTSFCFLDIRSPGLGDTAMYLCATSREQGGNTIYFGEGSWLTVV.

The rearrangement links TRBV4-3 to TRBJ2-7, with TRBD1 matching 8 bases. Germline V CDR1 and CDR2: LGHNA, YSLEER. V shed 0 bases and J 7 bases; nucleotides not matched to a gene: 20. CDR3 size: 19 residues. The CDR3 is CASSQDLPPGQGALGEQYF. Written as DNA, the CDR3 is TGCGCCAGCAGCCAAGATCTCCCACCCGGGCAGGGGGCGTTGGGAGAGCAGTACTTC.

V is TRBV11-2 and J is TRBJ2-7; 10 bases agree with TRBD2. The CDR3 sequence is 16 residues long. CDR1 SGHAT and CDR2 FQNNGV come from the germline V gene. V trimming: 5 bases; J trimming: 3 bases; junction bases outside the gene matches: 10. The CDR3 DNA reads TGTGCCAGCAGCCCAAGCGGACTAGCGGACTTCTACGAGCAGTACTTC. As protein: CASSPSGLADFYEQYF.